This T cell receptor (beta chain) was captured in a study of CD8+CD57+ T cells in acquired aplastic anemia. Background on the study: Sorted CD4+ and CD8+ cells gave an average of approximately 3 ug of DNA.

Germline loops: CDR1 LNHNV, CDR2 YYDKDF (reference sequence). The CDR3 extends over 14 amino acids. Those patients picked for sequencing had displayed CD8+CD57+ cell expansion on flow cytometry. About this clonotype: Compared with germline, one end of the junction differs, possibly owing to a read error.

Genomic DNA constituted the template upon which TCR beta VDJ and CDR3 profiling was performed. One entry per CDR3 protein results from TCRdb running MiXCR on the reads. The data show over 150,000 distinct CDR3 sequences, about 54% seen once. This TCR derives from a human donor with aplastic anemia. The sequenced material came from sorted CD4+, CD8+, or CD8+CD57+ T cells (not recorded which) from PBMCs. This sequence joins TRBV15 and TRBJ1-1, with D tentatively TRBD1 (6 bases). The CDR3 region is CTTSGYRVGTEAFF. The CDR3 DNA sequence: TGTACCACCAGCGGGTACAGGGTGGGCACTGAAGCCTTCTTT.